Presented here are 17 T cell receptor beta chains from one specimen sequenced in a study of siplizumab effects on memory and regulatory T cells. The data were produced by immunoSEQ multiplex PCR, yet TCRdb's version contains in-frame clones alone and is incomplete. The top ten hold less than 0.55% of the sample, which has 57,000 or so clones, 79% seen once. The sequencing sample was made of memory CD4+ T cells sorted from blood. Receptor source: a human donor in good health.

The chain links TRBV9 to TRBJ1-2, with D hard to call. Germline CDR1 is SGDLS and CDR2 is YYNGEE. Between the trimmed V and J ends, which lost 0 bases and 4 bases, there was a span of 13 bases. The CDR3 is 15 residues long. CDR3 amino acids: CASSVEVEARYGYTF. The CDR3 nucleotides read TGTGCCAGCAGCGTAGAGGTTGAGGCCCGCTATGGCTACACCTTC.

The gene calls are TRBV19 and TRBJ2-3; D not certain. Trimming stripped 3 bases from V and 4 bases from J, with 5 bases between. The CDR3 sequence is 12 residues long. Germline loops: CDR1 LNHDA, CDR2 SQIVND (reference sequence). CDR3 DNA: TGTGCCAGTAGTATTGCCGCAGATACGCAGTATTTT. This gives the protein CASSIAADTQYF.

This clone showed up just a few times. The J gene is TRBJ1-5, the V gene TRBV4-2; TRBD1 matches 9 bases. Germline V gives CDR1 LGHNA, CDR2 YNFKEQ. V gave up 4 bases and J gave up 1 base; unmatched junction bases: 11. The CDR3 is 18 residues long. The CDR3 spells CASSLNLDRGKSNQPQHF. DNA of the CDR3: TGTGCCAGCAGCCTGAATTTGGACAGGGGTAAAAGCAATCAGCCCCAGCATTTT.

J is TRBJ2-5 and V is TRBV30; either TRBD1 or TRBD2 may fit D (7 bases each). The V gene's germline CDR1 is GTSNPN and CDR2 SVGIG (reference sequence). V lost 4 bases and J 4 bases, leaving 19 bases between the germline ends. The CDR3 length is 15 residues. The CDR3 here is CAWTTGRVGGETQYF. Written as DNA, the CDR3 is TGTGCCTGGACGACAGGGAGGGTAGGGGGAGAGACCCAGTACTTC.

On this clone: A junction boundary mismatches the germline segment, possibly from a read error. The chain links TRBV14 to TRBJ1-2; D is uncertain. Germline V lookup: CDR1 SGHDN, CDR2 FVKESK. The CDR3 totals 13 residues. The CDR3 region has the DNA TGTGCCAGCAGCCAAGATGAGACAAACAGCCGGGGCTTC. Protein product: CASSQDETNSRGF.

This clone came up once. V usage is TRBV5-4 and J usage is TRBJ1-2; tentative D call: TRBD1 (5 bases). The CDR3 covers 18 residues. V was pared by 4 bases and J by 2 bases, with 24 bases between. Germline CDR1 is SGHNT and CDR2 is YYREEE (reference sequence). Here the CDR3 DNA reads TGTGCCAGCAGCCCGCCCCCTCTCGGGGGACGTGAAAACTATGGCTACACCTTC. This sequence encodes CASSPPPLGGRENYGYTF.

The J gene is TRBJ2-7, the V gene TRBV19, with TRBD1 matching over 8 bases. This CDR3 contains 15 residues. Germline CDR1 LNHDA, CDR2 SQIVND (reference sequence). The trim removed 6 bases at V and 7 bases at J, leaving 14 bases unmatched. The CDR3 spells CASSEYDRGRWEQYF. Here the CDR3 DNA reads TGTGCCAGTAGCGAATATGACAGGGGCCGTTGGGAGCAGTACTTC.

A few counts support this clone. The chain uses TRBV5-1 and TRBJ1-2; 9 positions match TRBD1. This CDR3 is built from 16 residues. Germline V gene lookup returns CDR1 SGHRS and CDR2 YFSETQ. With V trimmed by 3 bases and J by 4 bases, 10 bases remained unmatched. CDR3: CASSSNYRGPPYGYTF. CDR3 nucleotides: TGCGCCAGCAGCTCTAACTACAGGGGGCCCCCCTATGGCTACACCTTC.

The chain recombines TRBV7-3 with TRBJ1-5; no definite D call. CDR1 is SGHTA and CDR2 is FQGTGA in the germline V gene. The ends were cut back, 2 bases at V and 0 bases at J, with 14 bases in the middle. This CDR3 spans 17 amino acids. The CDR3: CASSLFGQEDSNQPQHF. The DNA of the CDR3 is TGTGCCAGCAGCTTATTCGGGCAGGAGGATAGCAATCAGCCCCAGCATTTT.

V gene TRBV10-1 combines with J gene TRBJ1-1; 8 nucleotides match TRBD1. J lost 5 bases, V lost 6 bases, and 5 bases had no gene match. This CDR3 comprises 13 residues. In germline, CDR1 is WNHNN, CDR2 SYGVQD (reference sequence). In DNA, the CDR3 is TGCGCCAGCAGCTATACAGGGGGGACTGAAGCTTTCTTT. Its protein is CASSYTGGTEAFF.

The chain recombines TRBV30 with TRBJ2-7; D is uncertain. V shed 2 bases and J shed 6 bases, with 8 bases lying between them. The germline CDR1 and CDR2 sequences are GTSNPN and SVGIG (reference sequence). CDR3 length equals 11 residues. This CDR3 is CAWSSGGEQYF. For the CDR3, the DNA is TGTGCCTGGAGTTCGGGCGGCGAGCAGTACTTC.

The chain has TRBV27 and TRBJ2-5; possible D gene TRBD1, 6 bases. CDR3 length: 15 amino acids. CDR1 and CDR2 (germline): MNHEY, SMNVEV (reference sequence). The V gene lost 3 bases and the J gene lost 0 bases, with 11 bases spanning the gap. The CDR3 region is CASSLTRGNQETQYF. DNA of the CDR3: TGTGCCAGCAGTTTGACGAGGGGGAACCAAGAGACCCAGTACTTC.

This clone came up a few times. V and J are TRBV2 and TRBJ2-5; D might be TRBD1 or TRBD2, each matching 7 bases. The CDR3 loop spans 15 amino acids. Germline loops: CDR1 SNHLY, CDR2 FYNNEI. Deletions cut 7 bases from V and 6 bases from J, with 21 bases between. CDR3 coding DNA: TGTGCCAGCACCTTAGACAGGGAGGGTGAACAGACCCAGTACTTC. Translating it yields CASTLDREGEQTQYF.

V is TRBV30 and J is TRBJ1-1; unclear D gene. Per the germline V gene, CDR1 is GTSNPN and CDR2 is SVGIG (reference sequence). The CDR3 is made up of 12 amino acids. Deletions cut 3 bases from V and 6 bases from J, with 11 bases between. In nucleotides, the CDR3 is TGTGCCTGGAGAGGTCCGGGGTCTGAAGCTTTCTTT. Protein product: CAWRGPGSEAFF.

The V and J genes are TRBV6-5 and TRBJ1-4; D perhaps matches TRBD1 (5 bases). From germline, CDR1 is MNHEY and CDR2 SVGAGI. V gave up 6 bases and J gave up 8 bases, with 16 bases separating them. This CDR3 has 14 amino acids. CDR3 sequence: CASSQRSEGEKLFF. The CDR3 nucleotides are TGTGCCAGCAGCCAGCGCAGCGAGGGGGAAAAACTGTTTTTT.

V gene TRBV27 combines with J gene TRBJ1-2, with TRBD1 as a possible D gene (6 bases). Trimming pared 5 bases from V and 4 bases from J, leaving 20 bases between. The CDR3 is 16 residues long. CDR1 and CDR2 from the germline V gene are MNHEY and SMNVEV (reference sequence). The CDR3 DNA reads TGTGCCAGCAGTCCACCTCCGGGCAGGGGAGGCTATGGCTACACCTTC. This translates into CASSPPPGRGGYGYTF.

The CDR3 nucleotides are TGTGCCAGTAGTATAGGTTGGGCCCGGACCGGGGAGCTGTTTTTT. Protein product: CASSIGWARTGELFF. This chain uses TRBV19 with TRBJ2-2; the D is unclear. The CDR3 totals 15 residues. The V end lost 1 base, the J end lost 5 bases, and 11 bases lay between the germline ends. Germline V gene lookup returns CDR1 LNHDA and CDR2 SQIVND (reference sequence).